This TCR beta chain was observed in a study of PD-L1 blockade in urothelial cancer. In the study overall: Males with bladder-origin urothelial cancer made up about 85% of the roughly 29 patients. Blood analyses occurred 3 weeks (second dose) and 6 weeks post treatment start. Blood gave a median around 150,000 T cells.

CDR1 and CDR2 (germline): SGHDN, FVKESK. V lost 1 base and J 4 bases, leaving 15 bases between the germline ends. The CDR3 extends over 16 amino acids. Data came from immunoSEQ multiplex PCR; TCRdb stores just in-frame clones and leaves some out. The sample shows some 79,000 clones, roughly 82% of them seen only once. The receptor was derived from a man between 70 and 80 years old with urothelial cancer. The sequenced sample was PBMCs, obtained around atezolizumab (anti-PD-L1) treatment. The chain recombines TRBV14 with TRBJ2-3; no reliable D call. The CDR3 bases are TGTGCCAGCAGCCAAGGAGGTGCCACATTCGCAGATACGCAGTATTTT. Translating it yields CASSQGGATFADTQYF.